The 20 T cell receptor beta chains in this list originate from one sample, sequenced in a study of radiation and T cells in renal cell carcinoma. Data came from immunoSEQ multiplex PCR; TCRdb stores just in-frame clones and leaves some out. The sample has 140,000 to 150,000 clones, roughly nine tenths seen once. Regarding time point: baseline pretreatment blood. Noted treatment: 15 Gy SBRT to primary tumor, nephrectomy 4 weeks later. Source: blood, taken from a patient whose treatment included radiotherapy and nephrectomy. These receptors were taken from a woman aged 70-85 years with renal cell carcinoma.

The CDR3 is CASLGQRDTEAFF. CDR3 sequence (DNA): TGTGCCAGTTTGGGACAGCGAGACACTGAAGCTTTCTTT. V gene TRBV19 combines with J gene TRBJ1-1, with 7 bases lining up with TRBD1. The CDR3 is made up of 13 amino acids. The ends lost 8 bases at V and 3 bases at J; junction bases unmatched: 6. The germline CDR1 and CDR2 sequences are LNHDA and SQIVND (reference sequence).

The chain carries TRBV2 and TRBJ1-5, with TRBD1 matching 8 bases. V gave up 7 bases and J gave up 0 bases; unmatched junction bases: 8. This CDR3 spans 16 amino acids. Germline-derived CDR1 and CDR2 are SNHLY and FYNNEI. As DNA, the CDR3 is TGTGCCAGCATTCGGGACAGGAGAAATAGCAATCAGCCCCAGCATTTT. Its translation is CASIRDRRNSNQPQHF.

This chain uses TRBV7-2 with TRBJ2-7, with D tentatively TRBD2 (7 bases). Germline CDR1 and CDR2: SGHTA and FQGNSA. CDR3 size: 14 residues. Trimming took 4 bases from V and 5 from J, leaving 15 bases between them. Here the CDR3 DNA reads TGTGCCAGCAGCTCCCCGCCGGGGGGCAACGAGCAGTACTTC. Translation gives CASSSPPGGNEQYF.

A single count supports this clone. The rearrangement links TRBV5-8 to TRBJ2-7; 8 nucleotides agree with TRBD1. Unmatched junction bases numbered 3, after V lost 2 bases and J lost 2 bases. CDR3 length: 14 amino acids. Germline CDR1 SGHTS, CDR2 YDEGEE. The CDR3 coding sequence is TGTGCCAGCAGCTTACCAGGGGGCGCCTACGAGCAGTACTTC. This encodes CASSLPGGAYEQYF.

This sequence joins TRBV30 and TRBJ2-1; TRBD1 matches 7 bases. Germline CDR1 and CDR2: GTSNPN and SVGIG (reference sequence). The CDR3 totals 14 residues. Germline trimming cut 2 bases from V and 6 bases from J; bases unmatched to any gene: 7. DNA of the CDR3: TGTGCCTGGAGTCTCAGGGGGATCGGCAATGAGCAGTTCTTC. Its protein product is CAWSLRGIGNEQFF.

DNA of the CDR3: TGCGCCAGCAGCCAAAGATTGAGGGTTGACTCTGGAAACACCATATATTTT. Its translation: CASSQRLRVDSGNTIYF. The chain employs TRBV4-3 and TRBJ1-3, with D unresolved. This CDR3 is 17 amino acids long. CDR1 is LGHNA, CDR2 YSLEER, per germline. The V and J ends lost 2 bases and 0 bases respectively, with 14 bases between them.

The rearrangement joins TRBV6-5 to TRBJ2-3; TRBD2 is a possible D gene (6 bases). The germline CDR1 and CDR2 sequences are MNHEY and SVGAGI. CDR3 size: 15 residues. Trimming removed 6 bases from V and 2 bases from J, with 15 bases in between. CDR3 amino acids: CASRTGTSVTDTQYF. CDR3 nucleotides: TGTGCCAGCAGAACCGGGACTTCCGTCACAGATACGCAGTATTTT.

The chain employs TRBV19 and TRBJ2-1; 7 bases are shared with TRBD1. The CDR3 is made up of 14 amino acids. Germline CDR1 and CDR2: LNHDA and SQIVND (reference sequence). V was pared by 7 bases and J by 2 bases, with 5 bases of the junction left unmatched. The DNA of the CDR3 is TGTGCCAGTACCAAAGACAGGGCCTACAATGAGCAGTTCTTC. Amino acid sequence: CASTKDRAYNEQFF. The entire variable domain, with the rest obtained from reference TRBV19 and TRBJ2-1, is as follows: DGGITQSPKYLFRKEGQNVTLSCEQNLNHDAMYWYRQDPGQGLRLIYYSQIVNDFQKGDIAEGYSVSREKKESFPLTVTSAQKNPTAFYLCASTKDRAYNEQFFGPGTRLTVL.

This chain connects TRBV5-1 to TRBJ1-1; D is uncertain. Trimming removed 0 bases from V and 5 bases from J, with 8 bases in between. The CDR3 is 13 amino acids. Germline V gene lookup returns CDR1 SGHRS and CDR2 YFSETQ. DNA of the CDR3: TGCGCCAGCAGCTTGGGCCGTGGGACTGAAGCTTTCTTT. Translation gives CASSLGRGTEAFF.

The chain joins TRBV5-4 to TRBJ1-2; D not resolved. Germline V gives CDR1 SGHNT, CDR2 YYREEE (reference sequence). Trimming left V 0 bases short and J 4 bases short, with 7 bases between. The CDR3 covers 13 residues. The CDR3 nucleotides read TGTGCCAGCAGCTTGGGTGTCACCTATGGCTACACCTTC. It is translated as CASSLGVTYGYTF.

V usage is TRBV21-1 and J usage is TRBJ2-3; the table assigns TRBD2, which was not confirmed against the DNA. TRBV21-1 counts as a pseudogene. The CDR3 is made up of 11 amino acids. This CDR3 reads CACPTWDTQYF. The DNA for the CDR3 is TGTGCCTGCCCCACTTGGGATACGCAGTATTTT.

The chain links TRBV5-6 to TRBJ1-3; unclear D gene. The germline CDR1 and CDR2 sequences are SGHDT and YYEEEE. CDR3 length: 17 amino acids. The ends were cut back, 4 bases at V and 0 bases at J, with 17 bases in the middle. The CDR3 region is CASSVRTGTLSGNTIYF. The CDR3 nucleotides are TGTGCCAGCAGCGTCCGGACGGGAACCCTCTCTGGAAACACCATATATTTT.

This chain joins TRBV5-1 and TRBJ1-1; D gene uncertain. Trimming stripped 1 base from V and 5 bases from J, with 12 bases between. The CDR3 has 14 residues. CDR1 and CDR2 (germline): SGHRS, YFSETQ. The DNA of the CDR3 is TGCGCCAGCAGCTTGCGGGCAACGGGAACTGAAGCTTTCTTT. Protein product: CASSLRATGTEAFF.

This sequence joins TRBV5-1 and TRBJ1-1, with D tentatively TRBD1 (5 bases). V gave up 1 base and J gave up 1 base, with 11 bases separating them. Germline V CDR1 and CDR2: SGHRS, YFSETQ. The CDR3 length is 15 residues. CDR3 nucleotide sequence: TGCGCCAGCAGCTTGTCCCCCACAGGGAACACTGAAGCTTTCTTT. Encoded protein: CASSLSPTGNTEAFF.

The chain combines TRBV10-3 with TRBJ1-6; D gene ambiguous. The germline V gene has CDR1 ENHRY and CDR2 SYGVKD. The CDR3 consists of 12 residues. Trimming pared 3 bases from V and 7 bases from J, leaving 4 bases between. As DNA, the CDR3 is TGTGCCATCAGTGAACGGAATTCACCCCTCCACTTT. Protein: CAISERNSPLHF.

The rearrangement uses TRBV6-1 and TRBJ1-2; D ambiguous. Germline loops: CDR1 MNHNS, CDR2 SASEGT. V lost 1 base and J lost 2, with 5 bases in between. The CDR3 totals 13 residues. The DNA of the CDR3 is TGTGCCAGCAGTGAAGGGGAGAACTATGGCTACACCTTC. This gives the protein CASSEGENYGYTF.

This chain joins TRBV6-5 and TRBJ1-1, with 8 bases that match TRBD1. The CDR3 is 14 amino acids. With 7 bases clipped from V and 4 bases from J, the junction kept 8 bases outside the gene matches. Germline lookup yields CDR1 MNHEY and CDR2 SVGAGI. The CDR3 nucleotides read TGTGCCAGCACCCGACAGGGGCTGGGCACTGAAGCTTTCTTT. Translating it yields CASTRQGLGTEAFF.

The chain couples TRBV9 to TRBJ1-4; D is ambiguous. Trimming shortened V by 0 bases and J by 0 bases, and 6 bases separated the two germline ends. Germline CDR1 is SGDLS and CDR2 is YYNGEE. The CDR3 totals 15 residues. CDR3: CASSVGVSTNEKLFF. The CDR3 DNA reads TGTGCCAGCAGCGTAGGCGTCTCAACTAATGAAAAACTGTTTTTT. Full variable domain (remainder filled in from reference TRBV9 and TRBJ1-4): DSGVTQTPKHLITATGQRVTLRCSPRSGDLSVYWYQQSLDQGLQFLIQYYNGEERAKGNILERFSAQQFPDLHSELNLSSLELGDSALYFCASSVGVSTNEKLFFGSGTQLSVL.

J is TRBJ2-7 and V is TRBV11-2; 11 bases are a match to TRBD2. The CDR3 extends over 18 amino acids. Trimming at V came to 5 bases and at J to 5 bases, leaving 17 bases not matched to a gene. Germline V gene data show CDR1 as SGHAT and CDR2 as FQNNGV. In nucleotides, the CDR3 is TGTGCCAGCAGCCCAATCAGGCTAGCGGGGGGCCCTCCCCACGAGCAGTACTTC. This translates into CASSPIRLAGGPPHEQYF. The whole variable domain, filled in from reference TRBV11-2 and TRBJ2-7, reads EAGVAQSPRYKIIEKRQSVAFWCNPISGHATLYWYQQILGQGPKLLIQFQNNGVVDDSQLPKDRFSAERLKGVDSTLKIQPAKLEDSAVYLCASSPIRLAGGPPHEQYFGPGTRLTVT.

This clone was observed a single time. The chain is built from TRBV5-1 and TRBJ2-7, with a weak D call TRBD1 (7 bases). CDR1 and CDR2 (germline): SGHRS, YFSETQ. CDR3 size: 14 residues. V was clipped by 1 base and J by 4 bases, with 12 bases between them. The chain's CDR3 is CASSLSRGDYEQYF. CDR3 bases: TGCGCCAGCAGCTTGAGCAGGGGGGATTACGAGCAGTACTTC.